This TCR beta chain stems from a study of cytomegalovirus exposure and HLA in healthy donors. The overall study: Early released data comprised tens of millions of unique TCRs from HLA-typed donors. Among the roughly 400 genotyped donors, 70% to 85% were placed in the Caucasian-associated ancestry cluster.

CDR1 is LGHNA and CDR2 is YSLEER in the germline V gene. The CDR3 runs to 17 residues. V lost 0 bases, J lost 1 base, and 12 bases lay in between. The PCR was carried out with 60 Vbeta primers and 13 Jbeta primers. Produced via immunoSEQ multiplex PCR; TCRdb's table is partial and in-frame only. The sample carries around 150,000 clones, more than 75% recorded once. This clonotype was obtained from a man aged 18 to 35 in good health and CMV-seropositive. The chain joins TRBV4-3 to TRBJ2-2, with D tentatively TRBD1 (6 bases). Sequenced sample: PBMCs. The DNA for the CDR3 is TGCGCCAGCAGCCAAGATTCATCAGGGGTGAACACCGGGGAGCTGTTTTTT. It specifies CASSQDSSGVNTGELFF.